The T cell receptor beta chain under discussion was sequenced for a study of cytomegalovirus exposure and HLA in healthy donors. Study information: The early release's HLA-typed donors yielded approximately 85 million unique TCRs. Whole-study findings and limits: A later analysis revealed that TCR association rates differed between HLA loci, peaking at DRB1 and bottoming out at HLA-C. Earlier findings revealed that most TCR beta V segments proved productive either about 87% or about 30% of the time.

Germline CDR1 is MNHEY and CDR2 is SMNVEV (reference sequence). The V segment lost 4 bases and the J segment 1 base; nucleotides outside the gene matches: 4. The CDR3 covers 17 residues. Donors were ostensibly healthy at sampling, although undocumented immune exposures were probable. It was with 60 Vbeta and 13 Jbeta primers that the PCR ran. This table comes from immunoSEQ multiplex PCR, and its TCRdb copy is limited to in-frame clones, with some not included. This table holds about 200,000 clones, around 85% found once. On this clone itself: As yet, its antigen is unknown.

The sequence was collected from a man aged 18 to 30 in good health and CMV-seronegative. Specimen: PBMCs. The chain joins TRBV27 to TRBJ2-5, with 15 bases that match TRBD2. CDR3 residues: CASSSGLAGGLQETQYF. The CDR3 DNA reads TGTGCCAGCAGTTCTGGACTAGCGGGAGGGCTCCAAGAGACCCAGTACTTC.